This record covers a single T cell receptor beta chain. This entry is derived from a study of T cell changes during pregnancy in multiple sclerosis. Profiled with immunoSEQ multiplex PCR; TCRdb holds only in-frame clones, not every one. The data contain 75,000 to 95,000 clones, 91% of them singletons. There are 15 residues in the CDR3. Germline V gene data show CDR1 as LNHDA and CDR2 as SQIVND (reference sequence). V shed 5 bases, J shed 1 base, and the junction held 3 bases outside the gene matches. The source of this sequence is a female donor with multiple sclerosis, enrolled in a pregnancy study. The J gene is TRBJ2-7, the V gene TRBV19; TRBD2 matches 12 bases. Sequenced material: peripheral blood, taken before pregnancy. Here the CDR3 reads CASSSTSGGSYEQYF. The CDR3 nucleotides read TGTGCCAGTAGTTCGACTAGCGGGGGTTCCTACGAGCAGTACTTC.